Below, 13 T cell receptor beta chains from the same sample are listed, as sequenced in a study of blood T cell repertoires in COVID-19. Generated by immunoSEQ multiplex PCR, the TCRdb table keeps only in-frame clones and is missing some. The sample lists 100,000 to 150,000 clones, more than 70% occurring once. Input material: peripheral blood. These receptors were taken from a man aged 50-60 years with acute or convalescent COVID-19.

The CDR3 DNA reads as TGTGCCAGCAGGACCGGGACAGGAACAGATACGCAGTATTTT. It codes for CASRTGTGTDTQYF. This chain links TRBV6-6 with TRBJ2-3; TRBD1 matches at 8 bases. CDR3 length: 14 residues. Germline V lookup: CDR1 MNHNY, CDR2 SVGAGI (reference sequence). The J segment lost 3 bases and the V segment lost 6 bases, leaving 5 bases of the junction unmatched.

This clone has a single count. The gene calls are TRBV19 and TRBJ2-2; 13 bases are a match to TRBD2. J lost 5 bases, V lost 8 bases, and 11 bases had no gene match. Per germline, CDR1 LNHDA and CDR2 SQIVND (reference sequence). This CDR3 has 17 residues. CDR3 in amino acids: CASYRTSGRRSTGELFF. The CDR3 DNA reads TGTGCCAGTTACAGGACTAGCGGGAGAAGGAGTACCGGGGAGCTGTTTTTT.

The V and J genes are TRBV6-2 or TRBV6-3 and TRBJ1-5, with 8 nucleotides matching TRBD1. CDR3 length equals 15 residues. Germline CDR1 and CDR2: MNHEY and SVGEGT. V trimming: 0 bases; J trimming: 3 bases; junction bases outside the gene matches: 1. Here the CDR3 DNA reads TGTGCCAGCAGTTACTCGACAGGGGTCAATCAGCCCCAGCATTTT. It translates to CASSYSTGVNQPQHF.

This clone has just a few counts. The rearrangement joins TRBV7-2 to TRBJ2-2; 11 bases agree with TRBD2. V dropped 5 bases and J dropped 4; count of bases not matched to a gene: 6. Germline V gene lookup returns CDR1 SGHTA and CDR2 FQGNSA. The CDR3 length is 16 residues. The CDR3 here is CASSRSGGAGTGELFF. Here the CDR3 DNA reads TGTGCCAGCAGCCGTAGCGGGGGGGCGGGCACCGGGGAGCTGTTTTTT.

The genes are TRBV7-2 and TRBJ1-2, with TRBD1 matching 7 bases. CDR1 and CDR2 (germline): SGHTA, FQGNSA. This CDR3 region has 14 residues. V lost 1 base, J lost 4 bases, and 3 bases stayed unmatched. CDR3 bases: TGTGCCAGCAGCTTAGGCCCAGGGGGCTATGGCTACACCTTC. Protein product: CASSLGPGGYGYTF.

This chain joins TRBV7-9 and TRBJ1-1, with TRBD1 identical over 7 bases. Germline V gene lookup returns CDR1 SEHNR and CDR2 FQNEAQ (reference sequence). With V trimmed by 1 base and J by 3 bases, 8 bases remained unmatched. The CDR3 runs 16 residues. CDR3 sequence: CASSLGVGGWDTEAFF. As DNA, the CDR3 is TGTGCCAGCAGCTTAGGGGTAGGGGGCTGGGACACTGAAGCTTTCTTT. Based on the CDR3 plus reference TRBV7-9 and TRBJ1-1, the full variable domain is DTGVSQNPRHKITKRGQNVTFRCDPISEHNRLYWYRQTLGQGPEFLTYFQNEAQLEKSRLLSDRFSAERPKGSFSTLEIQRTEQGDSAMYLCASSLGVGGWDTEAFFGQGTRLTVV.

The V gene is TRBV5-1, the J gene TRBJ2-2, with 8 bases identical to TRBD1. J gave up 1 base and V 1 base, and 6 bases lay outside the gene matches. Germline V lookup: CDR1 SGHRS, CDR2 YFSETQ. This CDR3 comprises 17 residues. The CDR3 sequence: CASSLTPGTGNTGELFF. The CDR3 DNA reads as TGCGCCAGCAGCTTGACCCCCGGGACAGGGAACACCGGGGAGCTGTTTTTT.

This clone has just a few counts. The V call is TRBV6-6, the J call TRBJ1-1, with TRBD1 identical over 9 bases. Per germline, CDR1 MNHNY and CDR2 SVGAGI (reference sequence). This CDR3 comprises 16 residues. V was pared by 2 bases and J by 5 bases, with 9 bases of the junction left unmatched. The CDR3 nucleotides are TGTGCCAGCAGTTACCTGGGACAGGGAGGGAAAACTGAAGCTTTCTTT. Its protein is CASSYLGQGGKTEAFF.

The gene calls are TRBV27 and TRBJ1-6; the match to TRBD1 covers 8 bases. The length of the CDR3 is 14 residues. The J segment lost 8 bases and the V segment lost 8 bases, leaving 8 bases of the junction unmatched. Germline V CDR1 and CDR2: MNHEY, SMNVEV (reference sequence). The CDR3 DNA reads TGTGCCAGCCGGCGGGACAGGCGGGATTCACCCCTCCACTTT. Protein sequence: CASRRDRRDSPLHF.

The CDR3 spells CASSKWGGRGPDYGYTF. In DNA, the CDR3 is TGTGCCAGCAGCAAATGGGGGGGACGCGGTCCAGACTATGGCTACACCTTC. The chain is built from TRBV21-1 and TRBJ1-2. TRBV21-1 is a documented pseudogene. CDR3 length equals 17 residues.

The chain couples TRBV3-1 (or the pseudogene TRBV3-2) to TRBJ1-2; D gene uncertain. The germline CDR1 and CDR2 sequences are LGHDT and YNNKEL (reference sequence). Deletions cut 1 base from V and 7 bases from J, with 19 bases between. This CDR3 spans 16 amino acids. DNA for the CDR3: TGTGCCAGCAGCCAAGGAGGACTCGACTTGGCAGGTGGCTACACCTTC. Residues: CASSQGGLDLAGGYTF.

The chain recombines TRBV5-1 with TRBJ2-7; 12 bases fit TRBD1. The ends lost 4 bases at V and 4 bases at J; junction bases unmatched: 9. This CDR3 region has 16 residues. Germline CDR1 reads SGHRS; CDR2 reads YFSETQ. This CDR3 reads CASSPLPGQGAYEQYF. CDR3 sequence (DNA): TGCGCCAGCAGCCCATTGCCGGGACAGGGGGCGTACGAGCAGTACTTC.

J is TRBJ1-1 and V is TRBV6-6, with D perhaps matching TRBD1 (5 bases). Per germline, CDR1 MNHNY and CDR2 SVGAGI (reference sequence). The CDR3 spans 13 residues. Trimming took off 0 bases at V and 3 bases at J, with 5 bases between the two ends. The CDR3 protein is CASSYSGHTEAFF. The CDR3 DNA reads TGTGCCAGCAGTTACTCGGGGCACACTGAAGCTTTCTTT.